The 20 T cell receptor beta chains listed next were all sequenced from one sample in a study of siplizumab effects on memory and regulatory T cells. Sequencing was performed with immunoSEQ multiplex PCR; in TCRdb, only in-frame clones are kept and a portion is missing. This sample has roughly 26,000 clones; roughly 82% occur once, and the top ten carry around 23%. The sequenced sample was memory CD4+ T cells sorted from blood. Receptors were obtained from a human donor in good health.

The chain uses TRBV7-8 and TRBJ2-1; 9 bases fit TRBD2. The CDR3 sequence is 17 residues long. J was trimmed by 3 bases and V by 4 bases; bases with no gene match: 10. The germline V gene encodes CDR1 SGHVS and CDR2 FQNEAQ. CDR3 coding DNA: TGTGCCAGCAGCTCTAGGGCGACTAGCGGAAACTACAATGAGCAGTTCTTC. As protein: CASSSRATSGNYNEQFF.

The V call is TRBV18, the J call TRBJ1-1; TRBD1 matches at 9 bases. The germline V gene has CDR1 KGHSH and CDR2 LQKENI. This CDR3 spans 16 amino acids. J lost 1 base, V lost 2 bases, and 5 bases had no gene match. The CDR3 DNA follows: TGTGCCAGCTCACCAATGGTGGGACAGGGGAACACTGAAGCTTTCTTT. Residues: CASSPMVGQGNTEAFF.

The chain is built from TRBV6-5 and TRBJ1-1, with D tentatively TRBD1 (5 bases). The ends were cut back, 6 bases at V and 5 bases at J, with 13 bases in the middle. Germline loops: CDR1 MNHEY, CDR2 SVGAGI. This CDR3 has 13 residues. As DNA, the CDR3 is TGTGCCAGCAGAGCCCGGGGGTTTACTGAAGCTTTCTTT. It translates to CASRARGFTEAFF.

This rearrangement joins TRBV19 to TRBJ2-5; D unresolved. The ends were cut back, 1 base at V and 4 bases at J, with 13 bases in the middle. The germline CDR1 and CDR2 sequences are LNHDA and SQIVND (reference sequence). The CDR3 consists of 15 residues. The CDR3 DNA is TGTGCCAGTAGTATAGTAGGCCGGATGGGAGAGACCCAGTACTTC. It codes for CASSIVGRMGETQYF.

This chain links TRBV30 with TRBJ2-4, with D perhaps TRBD1 (6 bases). Trimming stripped 5 bases from V and 11 bases from J, with 19 bases between. The CDR3 is 13 residues long. CDR1 is GTSNPN and CDR2 is SVGIG in the germline V gene (reference sequence). CDR3 nucleotides: TGTGCCTGGTCCAAAGGGGACAACCGATTTCAGTACTTC. Its translation is CAWSKGDNRFQYF.

The V gene is TRBV9, the J gene TRBJ2-3; D ambiguous. Trimming left V 0 bases short and J 1 base short, with 9 bases between. This CDR3 contains 15 residues. Germline V gene sequence: CDR1 SGDLS, CDR2 YYNGEE. The CDR3 bases are TGTGCCAGCAGCGTAGTAAGTTCGGGCACAGATACGCAGTATTTT. This encodes CASSVVSSGTDTQYF.

The J gene is TRBJ2-2, the V gene TRBV9, with TRBD2 matching 8 bases. The V and J ends lost 2 bases and 7 bases, in that order; junction bases with no gene match: 7. Germline lookup yields CDR1 SGDLS and CDR2 YYNGEE. The CDR3 covers 15 residues. In DNA, the CDR3 is TGTGCCAGCAGCGTCGTTCCGGGAGGGGTCGGGGAGCTGTTTTTT. It yields the protein CASSVVPGGVGELFF.

This chain connects TRBV6-6 to TRBJ1-4; TRBD1 aligns across 7 bases. The CDR3 spans 13 residues. The trim removed 4 bases at V and 7 bases at J, leaving 3 bases unmatched. The germline gives CDR1 MNHNY, CDR2 SVGAGI (reference sequence). The CDR3 is CASSLGGGEKLFF. The CDR3 nucleotides are TGTGCCAGCAGTTTAGGGGGCGGTGAAAAACTGTTTTTT.

The chain carries TRBV7-3 and TRBJ1-5; a weak D match, TRBD1 (5 bases). The CDR3 has 17 amino acids. Germline CDR1 reads SGHTA; CDR2 reads FQGTGA. V was clipped by 7 bases and J by 6 bases, with 25 bases between them. The CDR3 sequence is CASTGGEPGLRGQPQHF. CDR3 DNA sequence: TGTGCCAGCACGGGTGGTGAACCAGGGTTACGGGGTCAGCCCCAGCATTTT.

V usage is TRBV7-2 and J usage is TRBJ1-3, with D hard to call. The ends were cut back, 2 bases at V and 4 bases at J, with 15 bases in the middle. This CDR3 spans 16 amino acids. CDR1 and CDR2 from the germline V gene are SGHTA and FQGNSA. The CDR3 sequence: CASSLPMGIGGNTIYF. Here the CDR3 DNA reads TGTGCCAGCAGCTTACCGATGGGGATTGGAGGAAACACCATATATTTT.

The rearrangement links TRBV11-3 to TRBJ1-1; possibly TRBD1 for D (5 bases). The CDR3 totals 14 residues. CDR1 is SGHNT and CDR2 is YENEEA in the germline V gene. The V and J ends lost 3 bases and 4 bases respectively, with 12 bases between them. DNA for the CDR3: TGTGCCAGCAGCTTCACGGCCGGGGGCACTGAAGCTTTCTTT. As protein: CASSFTAGGTEAFF.

The V gene is TRBV6-1, the J gene TRBJ2-5; 12 bases are shared with TRBD2. J gave up 4 bases and V 2 bases, and 5 bases lay outside the gene matches. The CDR3 covers 16 residues. Looked up from germline, CDR1 is MNHNS and CDR2 is SASEGT. The chain's CDR3 is CASSELGLAGLETQYF. DNA for the CDR3: TGTGCCAGCAGTGAACTAGGACTAGCGGGATTAGAGACCCAGTACTTC.

This clone was picked up one time. CDR3 nucleotide sequence: TGCAGCGCTGGGGACAGGCTGGGTAGCGAGCAGTACTTC. Translating it yields CSAGDRLGSEQYF. The chain is built from TRBV29-1 and TRBJ2-7, with TRBD1 identical over 8 bases. This CDR3 region has 13 residues. Per the germline V gene, CDR1 is SQVTM and CDR2 is ANQGSEA. With V trimmed by 7 bases and J by 6 bases, 11 bases remained unmatched.

The rearrangement links TRBV2 to TRBJ1-1; D ambiguous. The CDR3 covers 13 residues. The V end was cut by 5 bases, the J end by 0 bases, with 7 bases between. The germline CDR1 and CDR2 sequences are SNHLY and FYNNEI. CDR3 amino acids: CASSYMLNTEAFF. As DNA, the CDR3 is TGTGCCAGCAGTTACATGTTGAACACTGAAGCTTTCTTT.

The chain carries TRBV6-5 and TRBJ1-4; perhaps TRBD1 as D (5 bases). V shed 0 bases and J shed 6 bases, with 11 bases lying between them. The V gene's germline CDR1 is MNHEY and CDR2 SVGAGI. This CDR3 spans 15 amino acids. CDR3 in amino acids: CASSYSGVRDEKLFF. CDR3 DNA sequence: TGTGCCAGCAGTTACTCAGGGGTCCGGGATGAAAAACTGTTTTTT.

This rearrangement joins TRBV6-6 to TRBJ2-3; tentative D call: TRBD2 (6 bases). Germline lookup yields CDR1 MNHNY and CDR2 SVGAGI (reference sequence). V lost 0 bases and J 12 bases, leaving 13 bases between the germline ends. CDR3 size: 13 residues. This CDR3 reads CASSYSTGSAQYF. DNA of the CDR3: TGTGCCAGCAGTTACTCGACCGGGAGTGCACAGTATTTT.

The chain recombines TRBV6-1 with TRBJ2-3, with D possibly TRBD1 on 5 matching bases. The CDR3 runs to 15 residues. V lost 2 bases, J lost 5 bases, and 14 bases lay in between. The germline CDR1 and CDR2 sequences are MNHNS and SASEGT. CDR3 nucleotide sequence: TGTGCCAGCAGTGAACAGGGCCGCGGTGTAGATACGCAGTATTTT. This gives the protein CASSEQGRGVDTQYF.

This clone has only a few counts. The chain recombines TRBV5-4 with TRBJ2-1; 10 positions agree with TRBD2. V lost 6 bases and J lost 5; bases outside the gene matches: 5. The germline V gene encodes CDR1 SGHNT and CDR2 YYREEE (reference sequence). This CDR3 region has 14 residues. CDR3 amino acids: CASMLAGVDNEQFF. CDR3 sequence (DNA): TGTGCCAGCATGCTAGCGGGAGTGGACAATGAGCAGTTCTTC. Full variable domain (outside the CDR3, taken from reference TRBV5-4 and TRBJ2-1): ETGVTQSPTHLIKTRGQQVTLRCSSQSGHNTVSWYQQALGQGPQFIFQYYREEENGRGNFPPRFSGLQFPNYSSELNVNALELDDSALYLCASMLAGVDNEQFFGPGTRLTVL.

The J gene is TRBJ2-3, the V gene TRBV5-1, with a tentative D call TRBD2 (6 bases). The length of the CDR3 is 14 residues. V shed 4 bases and J shed 4 bases, with 13 bases lying between them. Germline CDR1 reads SGHRS; CDR2 reads YFSETQ. The chain's CDR3 is CASSPGTPADTQYF. DNA for the CDR3: TGCGCCAGCAGCCCCGGGACTCCCGCAGATACGCAGTATTTT.

The chain is built from TRBV10-3 and TRBJ2-7; 7 bases match TRBD1. Trimming took 1 base from V and 4 from J; bases not matched to a gene: 1. Per germline, CDR1 ENHRY and CDR2 SYGVKD. The CDR3 is 13 amino acids. CDR3 region: CAISELTGYEQYF. The CDR3 DNA reads as TGTGCCATCAGTGAGTTGACAGGGTACGAGCAGTACTTC.